Here is one TCR beta chain with its context. Antigen unknown. These data belong to a study of blood T cells in healthy people across ages. Study-wide background: About one barcoded beta molecule per two T cells came from capture by template switching. Regarding the study as a whole: Those diversity estimates obtained from one million T cells were thought to be underestimates.

Russia was home to the donors, healthy Caucasian individuals aged roughly 6 to 90. Samples had at least 6 million PBMCs isolated from them. CDR1 is SGHVS, CDR2 FQNEAQ, per germline. The CDR3 runs to 16 residues. With a J-beta primer mix and a sample-barcoded 5' primer, a second PCR ran 7 to 11 cycles. MiXCR, applied by TCRdb to the 5' RACE reads, yields one record per CDR3 protein. Found here are about 1,400,000 distinct CDR3 sequences, around 55% of them singletons; the top ten hold 5% to 7%. The chain has TRBV7-8 and TRBJ2-5; D is perhaps TRBD1 or TRBD2 (5 bases each). The end of the DNA is better explained by TRBJ2-7, so the J call may be wrong. Sequencing was done on a sample of blood. The receptor was derived from a young man in good health. The CDR3 DNA follows: TGTGCCAGCAGCATAGGTAGGGACCGAGTCTCCTACGAGCAGTACTTC. Its translation is CASSIGRDRVSYEQYF.